Each of the 23 T cell receptor beta chains below was sequenced from the same sample in a study of CD8+ T cells in alopecia areata (dated by TCRdb to the late 2010s). Library prep was done by the immunoSEQ multiplex PCR assay. RNA was extracted from all samples and reverse transcribed into cDNA as template for TCR sequencing. This is the immuneACCESS table as TCRdb keeps it, with only in-frame sequences that have V and J called. A part of the clones is gone; compared with another copy, unresolved V genes explain less than half, and the rest is unexplained. The sample table holds a few hundred thousand clones, of which around two fifths were seen once. Clones ranked in the top ten supply about 2.6% of the sample. The treatment or condition label corresponds to: oral pan-JAK inhibitor, 5-10 mg twice daily. Sequenced here: CD4+ T cells sorted from blood, sampled at approximately week 39, from a patient treated with tofacitinib. All receptors derive from a human donor with alopecia areata.

This clone was picked up a small number of times. The chain joins TRBV7-9 to TRBJ2-7; TRBD2 matches 8 bases. Germline CDR1 SEHNR, CDR2 FQNEAQ (reference sequence). The junction had 11 bases not matched to a gene; V was cut back by 5 bases and J by 5 bases. The CDR3 spans 15 residues. CDR3 protein: CASSPAGDRDHEQYF. CDR3 bases: TGTGCCAGCAGCCCAGCGGGGGACCGCGACCACGAGCAGTACTTC.

This clone was seen a few times. An end of the junction differs from the germline gene, which may be a read error. The J gene is TRBJ2-7, the V gene TRBV6-5; TRBD2 aligns across 7 bases. Germline-derived CDR1 and CDR2 are MNHEY and SVGAGI. The CDR3 has 13 amino acids. The CDR3 is CASSTSGTYVQYF. Written as DNA, the CDR3 is TGTGCCAGCAGTACCAGCGGGACCTACGTGCAGTACTTC.

Only a few counts were recorded for this clone. The chain employs TRBV29-1 and TRBJ2-1; TRBD2 matches 8 bases. CDR3 length: 17 residues. CDR1 and CDR2 (germline): SQVTM, ANQGSEA. Unmatched junction bases numbered 17, after V lost 0 bases and J lost 10 bases. For the CDR3, the DNA is TGCAGCGTTGAAGATAGGAGAAGCGGGGGCCCGATGGGAGAGCAGTTCTTC. Its translation is CSVEDRRSGGPMGEQFF.

A few counts support this clone. The chain is built from TRBV7-2 and TRBJ2-7; TRBD2 agrees at 7 bases. Trimming removed 10 bases from V and 5 bases from J; junction bases left unmatched: 14. There are 14 residues in the CDR3. Per the germline V gene, CDR1 is SGHTA and CDR2 is FQGNSA. The CDR3 sequence is CATRRTGGGDEQYF. The CDR3, as DNA: TGTGCCACCCGCCGAACGGGAGGCGGGGACGAGCAGTACTTC.

The chain carries TRBV29-1 and TRBJ2-2; 10 bases line up with TRBD1. Germline-derived CDR1 and CDR2 are SQVTM and ANQGSEA. The V and J ends lost 1 base and 3 bases, in that order; junction bases with no gene match: 2. The CDR3 sequence is 15 residues long. CDR3 sequence reads: CSVEAGTGDTGELFF. CDR3 sequence (DNA): TGCAGCGTTGAAGCCGGGACAGGGGACACCGGGGAGCTGTTTTTT.

The chain links TRBV5-4 to TRBJ2-3, with D unclear. V lost 0 bases to trimming and J lost 4 bases, with 6 bases between them. CDR3 length equals 13 residues. CDR1 and CDR2 from the germline V gene are SGHNT and YYREEE (reference sequence). This CDR3 reads CASSLVGPDTQYF. As DNA, the CDR3 is TGTGCCAGCAGCTTGGTCGGGCCAGATACGCAGTATTTT.

The rearrangement links TRBV6-4 to TRBJ2-3; D is uncertain. The CDR3 spans 13 residues. V was cut by 4 bases and J by 7 bases, with 12 bases left in between. Germline assignment: CDR1 MRHNA and CDR2 SNTAGT. CDR3 in DNA: TGTGCCAGCAGTGCGGCGGCAGAATATACGCAGTATTTT. It translates to CASSAAAEYTQYF.

The chain employs TRBV5-6 and TRBJ1-1; D not resolved. Germline V gene lookup returns CDR1 SGHDT and CDR2 YYEEEE. The CDR3 consists of 13 residues. The V end was cut by 4 bases, the J end by 1 base, with 8 bases between. The CDR3 coding sequence is TGTGCCAGCAGCCCACTCGGGAACACTGAAGCTTTCTTT. Amino acid sequence: CASSPLGNTEAFF.

This clone was picked up a small number of times. The chain carries TRBV5-1 and TRBJ2-1; D possibly matches TRBD1 or TRBD2 (5 bases each). This CDR3 comprises 14 residues. Trimming pared 4 bases from V and 7 bases from J, leaving 15 bases between. Looked up from germline, CDR1 is SGHRS and CDR2 is YFSETQ. CDR3 loop: CASSAMGPGNEQFF. CDR3 bases: TGCGCCAGCAGCGCGATGGGACCGGGGAATGAGCAGTTCTTC.

This clone was detected only a few times. The V call is TRBV30, the J call TRBJ2-7; D possibly corresponds to TRBD1 (7 bases). The germline V gene encodes CDR1 GTSNPN and CDR2 SVGIG (reference sequence). CDR3 length: 14 amino acids. Trimming cost V 3 bases and J 6 bases, with 18 bases left between them. CDR3 residues: CAWRTGSWGGEQYF. CDR3 sequence (DNA): TGTGCCTGGAGGACAGGGTCTTGGGGAGGCGAGCAGTACTTC.

This chain connects TRBV4-3 to TRBJ2-7; D is possibly TRBD1 (9 bases). The CDR3 is 16 residues long. From germline, CDR1 is LGHNA and CDR2 YSLEER. V was shortened by 3 bases and J by 4 bases, with 19 bases between the two germline ends. DNA for the CDR3: TGCGCCAGCAGCCACCGGGACAGGGTAGCGGGGTACGAGCAGTACTTC. This translates into CASSHRDRVAGYEQYF.

The chain couples TRBV20-1 to TRBJ2-7, with a possible D match to TRBD2 (5 bases). The germline V gene has CDR1 DFQATT and CDR2 SNEGSKA (reference sequence). Trimming removed 6 bases from V and 3 bases from J, with 9 bases in between. This CDR3 spans 11 amino acids. CDR3 amino acids: CSAGGFYEQYF. For the CDR3, the DNA is TGCAGTGCCGGCGGGTTCTACGAGCAGTACTTC.

The V gene is TRBV30, the J gene TRBJ1-5; tentative D call: TRBD1 (6 bases). The V and J ends lost 0 bases and 4 bases respectively, with 7 bases between them. The CDR3 contains 13 residues. CDR1 is GTSNPN, CDR2 SVGIG, per germline (reference sequence). CDR3 sequence: CAWSVGQNQPQHF. The DNA for the CDR3 is TGTGCCTGGAGTGTAGGACAGAATCAGCCCCAGCATTTT.

The sample holds a few counts of this clone. The V and J genes are TRBV5-6 and TRBJ2-5; TRBD2 aligns across 10 bases. V was pared by 5 bases and J by 5 bases, with 12 bases of the junction left unmatched. Per the germline V gene, CDR1 is SGHDT and CDR2 is YYEEEE. The CDR3 length is 16 residues. The CDR3 region has the DNA TGTGCCAGCAGGTTCTTAGCGGGAGGAGGCGGTGAGACCCAGTACTTC. Translated, it gives CASRFLAGGGGETQYF. Full variable domain (outside the CDR3, taken from reference TRBV5-6 and TRBJ2-5): DAGVTQSPTHLIKTRGQQVTLRCSPKSGHDTVSWYQQALGQGPQFIFQYYEEEERQRGNFPDRFSGHQFPNYSSELNVNALLLGDSALYLCASRFLAGGGGETQYFGPGTRLLVL.

This chain links TRBV7-9 with TRBJ2-7; 8 bases map to TRBD1. CDR3 size: 13 residues. V trimming: 5 bases; J trimming: 5 bases; junction bases outside the gene matches: 5. Germline CDR1 is SEHNR and CDR2 is FQNEAQ (reference sequence). CDR3 in DNA: TGTGCCAGCAGCCACCCAGGGGGCGACGAGCAGTACTTC. As protein: CASSHPGGDEQYF.

Only a few counts were recorded for this clone. The V call is TRBV18, the J call TRBJ1-1; no firm D call. This CDR3 comprises 13 residues. Germline values: CDR1 KGHSH, CDR2 LQKENI. Trimming left V 3 bases short and J 3 bases short, with 8 bases between. CDR3 sequence (DNA): TGTGCCAGCTCACCGAAAGGCGACACTGAAGCTTTCTTT. As protein: CASSPKGDTEAFF.

The chain joins TRBV5-1 to TRBJ1-2; D remains ambiguous. This CDR3 has 11 residues. Germline CDR1 is SGHRS and CDR2 is YFSETQ. Trimming stripped 4 bases from V and 6 bases from J, with 7 bases between. The CDR3 sequence is CASSPGDGYTF. The CDR3 DNA reads as TGCGCCAGCAGCCCCGGGGATGGCTACACCTTC. Together with reference TRBV5-1 and TRBJ1-2, the CDR3 gives the full variable domain: KAGVTQTPRYLIKTRGQQVTLSCSPISGHRSVSWYQQTPGQGLQFLFEYFSETQRNKGNFPGRFSGRQFSNSRSEMNVSTLELGDSALYLCASSPGDGYTFGSGTRLTVV.

This clone was counted a few times. V gene TRBV11-2 combines with J gene TRBJ2-5; a weak D match, TRBD1 (6 bases). The CDR3 totals 14 residues. Germline V CDR1 and CDR2: SGHAT, FQNNGV. Trimming removed 5 bases at V and 5 bases at J, with 15 bases between. The CDR3 reads CASSAQGPKETQYF. CDR3 nucleotide sequence: TGTGCCAGCAGCGCACAGGGACCTAAGGAGACCCAGTACTTC.

The chain carries TRBV25-1 and TRBJ1-3; 9 positions agree with TRBD1. Trimming cost V 3 bases and J 2 bases; bases outside gene matches: 5. Per the germline V gene, CDR1 is MGHDK and CDR2 is SYGVNS. The CDR3 totals 16 residues. As DNA, the CDR3 is TGTGCCAGCAGTGAGACAGGGGGTCTGGCTGGAAACACCATATATTTT. This translates into CASSETGGLAGNTIYF.

The chain has TRBV7-8 and TRBJ2-7; TRBD2 matches at 10 bases. The germline V gene encodes CDR1 SGHVS and CDR2 FQNEAQ. Trimming took 8 bases from V and 5 from J; bases not matched to a gene: 6. This CDR3 has 13 amino acids. The CDR3 sequence: CASGAGGPDEQYF. CDR3 nucleotides: TGTGCCAGCGGAGCGGGAGGGCCGGACGAGCAGTACTTC.

The chain recombines TRBV30 with TRBJ2-5; a possible D gene is TRBD2 (6 bases). Germline values: CDR1 GTSNPN, CDR2 SVGIG (reference sequence). V was clipped by 4 bases and J by 5 bases, with 14 bases between them. CDR3 length: 13 residues. The CDR3 loop is CAWKGGMMETQYF. The CDR3 DNA is TGTGCCTGGAAAGGCGGGATGATGGAGACCCAGTACTTC.

This CDR3 is CASSESLQGAYGYTF. The CDR3 DNA reads as TGTGCCAGCAGTGAATCGCTCCAGGGGGCCTATGGCTACACCTTC. V gene TRBV25-1 combines with J gene TRBJ1-2, with 8 bases identical to TRBD1. After removal of 1 base from V and 4 bases from J, the junction contained 5 bases not matched to a gene. The germline gives CDR1 MGHDK, CDR2 SYGVNS. CDR3 size: 15 residues.

CDR3 coding DNA: TGTGCCCTGACGCCGCTAGGTGCGAAGGAGCAGTACTTC. Protein sequence: CALTPLGAKEQYF. J is TRBJ2-7 and V is TRBV30, with D hard to call. From germline, CDR1 is GTSNPN and CDR2 SVGIG (reference sequence). The CDR3 consists of 13 residues. V was shortened by 8 bases and J by 7 bases, with 21 bases between the two germline ends.